This T cell receptor (beta chain) was sequenced for a study of memory CD4+ T cells and cytomegalovirus serostatus (dated by TCRdb to about 2019). Context from the whole study: The cohort comprised 33 healthy Belgian adults, 9 CMV seropositive and 24 CMV seronegative. CD4+ memory TCRbeta repertoires of a Belgian cohort with known cytomegalovirus serostatus were sequenced in order to replicate a published TCR-based CMV serostatus classifier. Overall study outcomes, separate from this receptor: CMV serostatus prediction reached a median bootstrapped AUC of roughly 0.95 with the original framework and roughly 0.9 with a US-trained random forest. The results were interpreted as suggesting that the CMV-associated TCR signature is mostly present in the CD4+ memory repertoire. On the Belgian cohort, the classifier built on the original framework reached a median bootstrapped AUC of about 0.95, with a 95% CI of 0.76-1.00. Of under 200 previously reported CMV-associated TCRbeta sequences, approximately 70 appeared in the CD4+ memory repertoires, each in one to five individuals. Unlike the original study, which covered naive and memory CD4+ and CD8+ populations, the Belgian study sequenced only CD4+CD45RO+ memory cells.

For this clone: Its antigen is not yet known. It has no much larger one-base neighbor in the sample; base qualities were not kept.

Genomic DNA was extracted from sorted cells with the Quick-DNA Microprep Kit. Amplification of TCRbeta DNA was done with the immunoSEQ hsTCRbeta kit, following the protocol from the manufacturer. TCRbeta libraries were sequenced on an Illumina MiSeq instrument. Turning to the authors' computational methods: Removing out-of-frame sequences left 2,204,828 distinct TCRbeta sequences, an average of around 67,000 per individual. Each individual was scored by the count of 164 previously reported CMV-associated TCRbeta sequences and the total productive distinct TCRbeta count. A beta-binomial model was reimplemented in Python, and random forests from scikit-learn, run with default parameters, were trained on data from the US cohort. Classifier performance on the Belgian cohort was summarized as median AUC with percentile confidence intervals calculated over 10,000 bootstrap iterations. The source is immuneACCESS, and TCRdb retained only in-frame sequences with V and J called. Part of the clones is not carried over; for the studies checked, unresolved V genes explain less than half of this, and the remainder is unexplained. V and J calls and clone size are as listed in that table; D and trimming were resolved from the DNA. The sample contains tens of thousands of clones, approximately 77% of them found a single time. The ten top clones hold 0.88% of the sample.

A FACSAria II was used to sort memory CD4+ T cells, defined as single viable CD3+CD4+CD8-CD45RO+ cells. CMV serostatus was assessed using a Roche Elecsys assay, by which serum IgG against CMV pp150, pp28, p38 and p52 was detected. Following thawing, total CD4+ T cells were enriched through positive selection using CD4 magnetic microbeads. The samples came from a separate study whose specific focus was interrogating the CD4+ T cell memory repertoire. Peripheral blood mononuclear cells were isolated and cryopreserved following standard operating procedures; serum was stored at -80 °C. The staining used CD3-PerCP (BW264/56), CD4-APC (RPA-T4), CD45RO-PE (UCHT1) and CD8-Pacific Orange (3B5) antibodies, and Sytox blue was used to exclude non-viable cells. V loses 0 bases, J loses 2 bases, and the germline ends lie 7 bases apart. The CDR1 and CDR2 encoded by the germline V gene are SGDLS and YYNGEE. Taken from cysteine to phenylalanine, the CDR3 has 14 residues. Only the CDR3 part of the read is kept: 42 bases, read in frame from the first base.

Material: memory CD4+ T cells from blood. The TCR sequence derives from an adult in good health and CMV-seronegative. The chain links TRBV9 with TRBJ2-3; there is no confident call for the D gene. The nucleotides are TGTGCCAGCAGCGTAGGACGGATCACAGATACGCAGTATTTT. Its protein is CASSVGRITDTQYF.